Presented here are 8 T cell receptor beta chains from one specimen sequenced in a study of a mutant IDH1 vaccine in newly diagnosed glioma. Assay: immunoSEQ multiplex PCR; the TCRdb copy retains only in-frame clones and omits some. Here the sample spans some 30,000 clones, approximately 84% being singletons. No antigens are known for them. Time point meaning: week 47, end of study. Topical imiquimod accompanied each vaccine dose, which consisted of 300 ug of mutant IDH1 20-mer peptide. The source was PBMCs, collected from a glioma patient whose treatment included an IDH1 peptide vaccine. The source is a man in his thirties or forties with glioma.

This clone was detected only once. The gene calls are TRBV5-4 and TRBJ2-3; 8 positions match TRBD1. Germline-derived CDR1 and CDR2 are SGHNT and YYREEE (reference sequence). The CDR3 covers 15 residues. Trimming at V came to 0 bases and at J to 2 bases, leaving 2 bases not matched to a gene. Here the CDR3 DNA reads TGTGCCAGCAGCTTGGACAGGGGGTTCACAGATACGCAGTATTTT. Its protein is CASSLDRGFTDTQYF.

J is TRBJ1-2 and V is TRBV4-2; TRBD1 matches 11 bases. The J segment lost 0 bases and the V segment lost 2 bases, leaving 2 bases of the junction unmatched. Germline V gene lookup returns CDR1 LGHNA and CDR2 YNFKEQ. This CDR3 contains 16 residues. The CDR3 spells CASSQPGQGANYGYTF. The CDR3 bases are TGTGCCAGCAGCCAACCGGGACAGGGGGCTAACTATGGCTACACCTTC.

The V call is TRBV13, the J call TRBJ2-7; D ambiguous. The germline V gene has CDR1 PRHDT and CDR2 FYEKMQ (reference sequence). V lost 7 bases to trimming and J lost 0 bases, with 10 bases between them. The CDR3 is 13 residues long. Written as DNA, the CDR3 is TGTGCCAGCACGCCAGCCTTCTCCTACGAGCAGTACTTC. This gives the protein CASTPAFSYEQYF.

The chain employs TRBV9 and TRBJ2-5, with TRBD2 matching 11 bases. CDR1 is SGDLS, CDR2 YYNGEE, per germline. The CDR3 extends over 15 amino acids. Trimming cost V 3 bases and J 0 bases; bases outside gene matches: 1. The CDR3 nucleotides read TGTGCCAGCAGCGGACTAGCGGGAAACCAAGAGACCCAGTACTTC. Amino acids: CASSGLAGNQETQYF.

The chain has TRBV15 and TRBJ2-5, with TRBD1 as a possible D gene (6 bases). There are 14 residues in the CDR3. Trimming left V 7 bases short and J 5 bases short, with 17 bases between. From germline, CDR1 is LNHNV and CDR2 YYDKDF (reference sequence). The CDR3 sequence is CATTARQAGETQYF. DNA for the CDR3: TGTGCCACCACCGCAAGACAGGCAGGGGAGACCCAGTACTTC.

This clone is judged medium-sized (0.01 to 0.1%). The junction does not match germline at one end; this may be a read error. The V gene is TRBV10-2, the J gene TRBJ2-1, with 9 nucleotides matching TRBD1. The CDR3 is 15 amino acids. Looked up from germline, CDR1 is WSHSY and CDR2 is SAAADI. CDR3 region: CASRALRDREGNLLF. CDR3 bases: TGCGCCAGCAGGGCACTCCGGGACAGGGAGGGTAATTTGCTCTTC.

This chain links TRBV5-1 with TRBJ2-3, with no clear D. The germline V gene encodes CDR1 SGHRS and CDR2 YFSETQ. This CDR3 has 14 amino acids. V gave up 6 bases and J gave up 4 bases, with 15 bases separating them. In DNA, the CDR3 is TGCGCCAGCACACCTCAGAAGAGGTCAGATACGCAGTATTTT. This translates into CASTPQKRSDTQYF.

The J gene is TRBJ2-3, the V gene TRBV30, with 15 bases fitting TRBD2. The germline CDR1 and CDR2 sequences are GTSNPN and SVGIG (reference sequence). The V segment lost 1 base and the J segment 1 base; nucleotides outside the gene matches: 6. There are 18 residues in the CDR3. CDR3 coding DNA: TGTGCCTGGAGTGATGGACTAGCGGGGGGGCCTGGCACAGATACGCAGTATTTT. Amino acids: CAWSDGLAGGPGTDTQYF.